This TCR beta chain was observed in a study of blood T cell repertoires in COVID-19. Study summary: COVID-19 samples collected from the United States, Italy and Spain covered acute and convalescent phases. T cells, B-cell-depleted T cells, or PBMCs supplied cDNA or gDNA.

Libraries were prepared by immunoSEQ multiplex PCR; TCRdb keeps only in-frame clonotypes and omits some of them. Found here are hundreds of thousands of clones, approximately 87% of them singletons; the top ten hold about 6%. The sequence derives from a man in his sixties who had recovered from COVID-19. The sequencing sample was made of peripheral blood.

Here the CDR3 DNA reads TGTGCCTGGAGTGCCGGGGTCGTCACTGAAGCTTTCTTT. Translating it yields CAWSAGVVTEAFF. The chain couples TRBV30 to TRBJ1-1; the D is unclear. Between the trimmed V and J ends, which lost 1 base and 4 bases, there was a span of 10 bases. The CDR3 covers 13 residues. Germline CDR1 reads GTSNPN; CDR2 reads SVGIG (reference sequence).